The 17 T cell receptor beta chains below all came from one sample that was sequenced in a study of shared clonotypes between healthy human individuals. Using immunoSEQ multiplex PCR, the repertoire was profiled, and TCRdb retains in-frame clones only, with some absent. This sample has about 2.4 million clones, with just over 90% found just once. Sequenced sample: naive CD4+ T cells sorted from blood. As for subset: CD45RA+ positively selected. All receptors derive from a man between 18 and 29 years old in good health.

This clone was observed once. At one end, the junction sequence differs from germline, possibly due to a read error. The chain combines TRBV5-8 with TRBJ2-5; 13 nucleotides match TRBD2. This CDR3 has 17 amino acids. CDR1 is SGHTS and CDR2 is YDEGEE in the germline V gene. As DNA, the CDR3 is TGCGCCAGCAGCCCCGGACTAGCGGGGGCGACACAAGAGACCCAGTACTTC. Its protein is CASSPGLAGATQETQYF.

The J gene is TRBJ2-5, the V gene TRBV6-1; 8 nucleotides agree with TRBD1. This CDR3 region has 14 residues. V was pared by 4 bases and J by 3 bases, with 4 bases of the junction left unmatched. In germline, CDR1 is MNHNS, CDR2 SASEGT. The CDR3 here is CASSGGQGKETQYF. The CDR3 nucleotides read TGTGCCAGCAGTGGAGGACAGGGAAAAGAGACCCAGTACTTC.

The genes are TRBV7-9 and TRBJ1-2; 8 bases fit TRBD1. Looked up from germline, CDR1 is SEHNR and CDR2 is FQNEAQ (reference sequence). The CDR3 totals 18 residues. After removal of 0 bases from V and 8 bases from J, the junction contained 17 bases not matched to a gene. The CDR3: CASSLAAPGQVGMRGYTF. The CDR3 bases are TGTGCCAGCAGCTTAGCCGCGCCGGGACAGGTGGGGATGAGAGGCTACACCTTC.

With respect to this clone: Other DNA sequences in the sample encode the same CDR3. CDR3 residues: CASSGDRGRETQYF. The CDR3 bases are TGTGCCAGCAGTGGGGACAGGGGCAGAGAGACCCAGTACTTC. The chain has TRBV2 and TRBJ2-5; 10 bases line up with TRBD1. The length of the CDR3 is 14 residues. Germline trimming cut 4 bases from V and 4 bases from J; bases unmatched to any gene: 3. Germline V gene lookup returns CDR1 SNHLY and CDR2 FYNNEI. Complete variable domain (other parts from reference TRBV2 and TRBJ2-5): EPEVTQTPSHQVTQMGQEVILRCVPISNHLYFYWYRQILGQKVEFLVSFYNNEISEKSEIFDDQFSVERPDGSNFTLKIRSTKLEDSAMYFCASSGDRGRETQYFGPGTRLLVL.

CDR3 sequence reads: CASSPGPIITGELFF. The CDR3 DNA reads as TGTGCCAGCAGCCCCGGGCCCATTATTACCGGGGAGCTGTTTTTT. The chain combines TRBV5-4 with TRBJ2-2; D not certain. CDR3 length: 15 amino acids. CDR1 is SGHNT, CDR2 YYREEE, per germline (reference sequence). V lost 4 bases to trimming and J lost 5 bases, with 15 bases between them.

V gene TRBV10-3 combines with J gene TRBJ2-1; TRBD2 matches at 9 bases. The germline gives CDR1 ENHRY, CDR2 SYGVKD. CDR3 length equals 14 residues. V was clipped by 4 bases and J by 7 bases; unmatched bases: 5. The CDR3 loop is CAISALGLANEQFF. The DNA for the CDR3 is TGTGCCATCAGTGCCCTAGGACTAGCGAATGAGCAGTTCTTC.

This chain joins TRBV30 and TRBJ1-1; maybe TRBD1 (5 bases). The V and J ends lost 1 base and 8 bases respectively, with 17 bases between them. This CDR3 has 14 residues. Germline lookup yields CDR1 GTSNPN and CDR2 SVGIG (reference sequence). CDR3 loop: CAWSGYGGNYEAFF. The DNA for the CDR3 is TGTGCCTGGAGTGGGTATGGGGGTAACTACGAAGCTTTCTTT. Complete variable domain (other parts from reference TRBV30 and TRBJ1-1): SQTIHQWPATLVQPVGSPLSLECTVEGTSNPNLYWYRQAAGRGLQLLFYSVGIGQISSEVPQNLSASRPQDRQFILSSKKLLLSDSGFYLCAWSGYGGNYEAFFGQGTRLTVV.

This clone is a singleton in its sample. The chain uses TRBV6-1 and TRBJ1-4; D is undetermined. CDR1 and CDR2 (germline): MNHNS, SASEGT. V lost 3 bases, J lost 7 bases, and 12 bases lay in between. The CDR3 spans 14 residues. The CDR3: CASSEFPPGEKLFF. The CDR3 DNA is TGTGCCAGCAGTGAGTTCCCCCCAGGTGAAAAACTGTTTTTT.

This rearrangement joins TRBV7-2 to TRBJ2-3; 10 bases are shared with TRBD2. J lost 7 bases, V lost 4 bases, and 2 bases had no gene match. Germline V CDR1 and CDR2: SGHTA, FQGNSA. The CDR3 extends over 13 amino acids. CDR3 bases: TGTGCCAGCAGCTCTAGCGGGAGAAATACGCAGTATTTT. Its translation: CASSSSGRNTQYF.

The chain has TRBV6-1 and TRBJ2-7, with 8 positions matching TRBD2. V gave up 8 bases and J gave up 1 base; unmatched junction bases: 10. CDR3 length equals 15 residues. The germline CDR1 and CDR2 sequences are MNHNS and SASEGT. As DNA, the CDR3 is TGTGCCAGCGGACCAACTAGCGGATTATCCTACGAGCAGTACTTC. Translated: CASGPTSGLSYEQYF.

The rearrangement uses TRBV5-1 and TRBJ2-3; 8 bases map to TRBD1. J gave up 1 base and V 4 bases, and 5 bases lay outside the gene matches. The CDR3 length is 15 residues. In germline, CDR1 is SGHRS, CDR2 YFSETQ. In DNA, the CDR3 is TGCGCCAGCAGCGTACAGGGGGTTGGCACAGATACGCAGTATTTT. Translated: CASSVQGVGTDTQYF. Full variable domain (outside the CDR3, taken from reference TRBV5-1 and TRBJ2-3): KAGVTQTPRYLIKTRGQQVTLSCSPISGHRSVSWYQQTPGQGLQFLFEYFSETQRNKGNFPGRFSGRQFSNSRSEMNVSTLELGDSALYLCASSVQGVGTDTQYFGPGTRLTVL.

J is TRBJ1-3 and V is TRBV28; 8 bases fit TRBD1. J gave up 0 bases and V 6 bases, and 4 bases lay outside the gene matches. Germline V gene lookup returns CDR1 MDHEN and CDR2 SYDVKM. The length of the CDR3 is 15 residues. The CDR3 DNA reads TGTGCCAGCAGGGGGACAGGACCCTCTGGAAACACCATATATTTT. Its translation is CASRGTGPSGNTIYF. The full variable domain, its missing parts supplied by reference TRBV28 and TRBJ1-3, is DVKVTQSSRYLVKRTGEKVFLECVQDMDHENMFWYRQDPGLGLRLIYFSYDVKMKEKGDIPEGYSVSREKKERFSLILESASTNQTSMYLCASRGTGPSGNTIYFGEGSWLTVV.

About this clone itself: Other DNA variants within this sample encode the same CDR3. The chain employs TRBV2 and TRBJ1-4; 10 nucleotides line up with TRBD1. The CDR3 is 15 amino acids. Germline-derived CDR1 and CDR2 are SNHLY and FYNNEI. V shed 6 bases and J 2 bases; nucleotides not matched to a gene: 3. CDR3 coding DNA: TGTGCCAGCAGAGGACAGGGGGGCACTAATGAAAAACTGTTTTTT. Its protein is CASRGQGGTNEKLFF.

The chain joins TRBV19 to TRBJ1-2, with 7 bases fitting TRBD1. The germline V gene encodes CDR1 LNHDA and CDR2 SQIVND (reference sequence). The CDR3 sequence is 15 residues long. Unmatched junction bases numbered 9, after V lost 3 bases and J lost 5 bases. As DNA, the CDR3 is TGTGCCAGTAGTATCGTCGACAGGGTCGGATATGGCTACACCTTC. It specifies CASSIVDRVGYGYTF.

This chain links TRBV5-1 with TRBJ2-2; 7 bases line up with TRBD2. The V gene end was trimmed by 4 bases and the J gene end by 0 bases; junction bases not matched to a gene: 6. CDR3 length equals 16 residues. Per germline, CDR1 SGHRS and CDR2 YFSETQ. CDR3 in amino acids: CASSPPGGTNTGELFF. The CDR3 DNA is TGCGCCAGCAGCCCACCGGGAGGAACGAACACCGGGGAGCTGTTTTTT.

This clone was detected only a few times. The chain joins TRBV5-1 to TRBJ1-1; 8 bases fit TRBD1. Germline CDR1 SGHRS, CDR2 YFSETQ. The CDR3 extends over 15 amino acids. The ends lost 4 bases at V and 3 bases at J; junction bases unmatched: 8. The CDR3 loop reads CASSPLDRVYTEAFF. CDR3 nucleotide sequence: TGCGCCAGCAGCCCTTTGGACAGGGTATACACTGAAGCTTTCTTT. Filled out from reference TRBV5-1 and TRBJ1-1, the complete variable domain reads KAGVTQTPRYLIKTRGQQVTLSCSPISGHRSVSWYQQTPGQGLQFLFEYFSETQRNKGNFPGRFSGRQFSNSRSEMNVSTLELGDSALYLCASSPLDRVYTEAFFGQGTRLTVV.

V and J are TRBV27 and TRBJ1-6, with 9 bases aligning to TRBD1. The V segment lost 6 bases and the J segment 6 bases; nucleotides outside the gene matches: 6. CDR3 length: 15 amino acids. From germline, CDR1 is MNHEY and CDR2 SMNVEV (reference sequence). CDR3 residues: CASRPSTGGNSPLHF. The CDR3 DNA is TGTGCCAGCAGACCGTCGACAGGGGGTAATTCACCCCTCCACTTT.